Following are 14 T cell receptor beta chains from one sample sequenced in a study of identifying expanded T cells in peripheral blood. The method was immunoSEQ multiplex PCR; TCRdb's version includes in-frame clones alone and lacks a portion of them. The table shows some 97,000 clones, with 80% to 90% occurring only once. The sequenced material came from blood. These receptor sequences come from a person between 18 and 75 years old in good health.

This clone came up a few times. DNA for the CDR3: TGTGCCAGCAGTCCAAGAAGGGTATCCGGCTCTGGAAACACCATATATTTT. It specifies CASSPRRVSGSGNTIYF. V usage is TRBV27 and J usage is TRBJ1-3; D gene uncertain. This CDR3 comprises 17 residues. The V gene's germline CDR1 is MNHEY and CDR2 SMNVEV (reference sequence). V was clipped by 5 bases and J by 0 bases, with 17 bases between them.

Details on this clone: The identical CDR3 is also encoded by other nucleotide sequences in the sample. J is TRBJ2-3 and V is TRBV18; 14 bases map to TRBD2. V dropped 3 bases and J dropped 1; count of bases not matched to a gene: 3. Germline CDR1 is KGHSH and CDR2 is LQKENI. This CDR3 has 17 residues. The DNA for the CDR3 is TGTGCCAGCTCACCTCCGGGACTAGCGGGGGGCACAGATACGCAGTATTTT. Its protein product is CASSPPGLAGGTDTQYF.

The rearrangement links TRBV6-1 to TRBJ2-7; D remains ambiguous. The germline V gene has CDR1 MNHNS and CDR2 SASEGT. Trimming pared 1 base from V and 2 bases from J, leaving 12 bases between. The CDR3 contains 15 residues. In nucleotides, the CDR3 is TGTGCCAGCAGTGAAGATCATACAAAACCCTACGAGCAGTACTTC. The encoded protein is CASSEDHTKPYEQYF.

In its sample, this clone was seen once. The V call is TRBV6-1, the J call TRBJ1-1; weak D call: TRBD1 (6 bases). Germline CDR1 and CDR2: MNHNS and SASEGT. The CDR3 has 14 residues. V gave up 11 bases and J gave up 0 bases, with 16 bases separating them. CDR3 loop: CASKSGDMNTEAFF. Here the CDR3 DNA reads TGTGCCTCAAAAAGCGGGGACATGAACACTGAAGCTTTCTTT.

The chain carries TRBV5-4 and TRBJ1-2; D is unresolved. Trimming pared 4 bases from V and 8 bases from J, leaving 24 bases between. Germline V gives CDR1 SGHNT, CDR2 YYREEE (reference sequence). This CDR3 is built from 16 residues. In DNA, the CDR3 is TGTGCCAGCAGCCCCACGTCTTCGCGGATGGTTGGGGGCTACACCTTC. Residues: CASSPTSSRMVGGYTF. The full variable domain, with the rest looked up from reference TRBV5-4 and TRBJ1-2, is ETGVTQSPTHLIKTRGQQVTLRCSSQSGHNTVSWYQQALGQGPQFIFQYYREEENGRGNFPPRFSGLQFPNYSSELNVNALELDDSALYLCASSPTSSRMVGGYTFGSGTRLTVV.

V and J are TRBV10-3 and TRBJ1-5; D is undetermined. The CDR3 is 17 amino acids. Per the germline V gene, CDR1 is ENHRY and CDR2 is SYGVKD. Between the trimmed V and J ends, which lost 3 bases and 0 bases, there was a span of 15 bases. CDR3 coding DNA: TGTGCCATCAGTGAAGACATACGGCTATATAGCAATCAGCCCCAGCATTTT. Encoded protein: CAISEDIRLYSNQPQHF.

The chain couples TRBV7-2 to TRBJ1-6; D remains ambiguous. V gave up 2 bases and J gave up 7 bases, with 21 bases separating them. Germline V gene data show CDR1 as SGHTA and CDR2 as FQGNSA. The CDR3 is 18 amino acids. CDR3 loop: CASSLSILAGSGNSPLHF. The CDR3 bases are TGTGCCAGCAGCTTAAGCATCCTGGCAGGTTCTGGCAATTCACCCCTCCACTTT.

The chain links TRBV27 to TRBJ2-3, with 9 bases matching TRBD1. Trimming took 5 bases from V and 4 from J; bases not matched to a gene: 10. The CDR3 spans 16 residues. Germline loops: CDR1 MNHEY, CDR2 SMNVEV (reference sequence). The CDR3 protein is CASSPGTGLGADTQYF. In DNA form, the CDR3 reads TGTGCCAGCAGTCCAGGGACAGGGTTGGGAGCAGATACGCAGTATTTT.

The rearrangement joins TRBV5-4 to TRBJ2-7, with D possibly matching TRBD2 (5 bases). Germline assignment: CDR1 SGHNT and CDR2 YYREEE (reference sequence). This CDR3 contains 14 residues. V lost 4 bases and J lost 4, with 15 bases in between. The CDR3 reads CASSQDDYAYEQYF. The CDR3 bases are TGTGCCAGCAGCCAAGATGACTACGCGTACGAGCAGTACTTC.

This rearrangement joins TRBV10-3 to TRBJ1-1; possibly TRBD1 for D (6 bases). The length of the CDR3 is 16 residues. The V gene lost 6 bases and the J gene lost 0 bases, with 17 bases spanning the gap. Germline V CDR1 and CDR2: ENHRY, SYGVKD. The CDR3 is CAISGQSLGLNTEAFF. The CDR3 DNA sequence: TGTGCCATCAGCGGACAGTCTCTTGGGTTGAACACTGAAGCTTTCTTT.

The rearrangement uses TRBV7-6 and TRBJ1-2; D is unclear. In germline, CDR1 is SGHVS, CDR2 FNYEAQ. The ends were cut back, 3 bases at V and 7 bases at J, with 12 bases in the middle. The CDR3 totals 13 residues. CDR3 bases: TGTGCCAGCAGCTTTTACTCGTCGAGTGGCTACACCTTC. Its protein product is CASSFYSSSGYTF.

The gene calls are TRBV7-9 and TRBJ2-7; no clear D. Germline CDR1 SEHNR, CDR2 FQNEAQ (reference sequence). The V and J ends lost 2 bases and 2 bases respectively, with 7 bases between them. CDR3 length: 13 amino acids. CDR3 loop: CASSLFGPYEQYF. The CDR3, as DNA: TGTGCCAGCAGCTTATTTGGCCCCTACGAGCAGTACTTC.

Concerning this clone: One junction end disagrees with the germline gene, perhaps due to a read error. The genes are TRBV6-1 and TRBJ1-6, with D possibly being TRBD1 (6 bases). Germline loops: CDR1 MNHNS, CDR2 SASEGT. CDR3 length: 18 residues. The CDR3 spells CASSQAQGRRPYNSPLHF. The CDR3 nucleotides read TGTGCCAGCAGTCAAGCACAGGGTCGAAGACCCTATAATTCACCCCTCCACTTT.

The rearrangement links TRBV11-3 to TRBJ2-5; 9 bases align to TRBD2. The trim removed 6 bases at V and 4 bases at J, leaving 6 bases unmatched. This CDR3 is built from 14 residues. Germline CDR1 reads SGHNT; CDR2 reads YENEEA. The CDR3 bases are TGTGCCAGCAGTCCCGGGACTAGCCGAGAGACCCAGTACTTC. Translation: CASSPGTSRETQYF.